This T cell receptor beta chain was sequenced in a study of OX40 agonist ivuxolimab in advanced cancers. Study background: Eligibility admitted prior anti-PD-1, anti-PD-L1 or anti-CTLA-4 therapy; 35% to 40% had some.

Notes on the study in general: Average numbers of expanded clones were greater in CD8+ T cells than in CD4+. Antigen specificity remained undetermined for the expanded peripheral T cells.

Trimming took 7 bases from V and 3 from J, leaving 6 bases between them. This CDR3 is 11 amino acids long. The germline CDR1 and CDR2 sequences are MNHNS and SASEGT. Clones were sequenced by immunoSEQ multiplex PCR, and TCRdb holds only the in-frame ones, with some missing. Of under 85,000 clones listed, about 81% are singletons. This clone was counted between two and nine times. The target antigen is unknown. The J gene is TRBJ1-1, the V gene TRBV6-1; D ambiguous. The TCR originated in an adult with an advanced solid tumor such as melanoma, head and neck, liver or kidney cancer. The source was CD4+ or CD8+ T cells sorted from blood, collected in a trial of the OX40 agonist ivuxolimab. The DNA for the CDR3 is TGTGCCAGCATTGGGGACACTGAAGCTTTCTTT. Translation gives CASIGDTEAFF.